This entry is about one TCR delta chain. Its binding antigen is unknown. Within one base of it there is no much larger clone, and no base qualities were kept. Thymic samples were depleted of alphabeta T cells, then CD3+ TCRVdelta1+ TCRVdelta2- thymocytes were FACS-sorted. The purity of the sorted Vdelta1+ thymocytes fell between roughly 98% and 99.6%. The thymic specimens were obtained from under ten paediatric patients, aged about 5 days to 15 months, who were having corrective cardiac surgery. After the thymic tissue was dispersed, mononuclear cells were isolated using a Histopaque-1077 density gradient. The staining antibodies were anti-TCRVdelta1 clone TS8.2, anti-TCRVdelta2 clone B6, anti-CD3 clone HIT3a and anti-TCRalphabeta clone IP26. Reading the germline V gene gives CDR1 TSWWSYY and CDR2 QGS. The CDR3 numbers 23 residues from cysteine through phenylalanine. Left in the record is the CDR3 DNA by itself, 69 bases read in frame from the first base. Germline trimming: 3 bases from V, 4 bases from J; junction bases outside gene matches: 31.

This entry is derived from a study of Vδ1+ human thymocytes (dated by TCRdb to the late 2010s). For the wider study: As a data resource, the study described the mRNA-level TRG and TRD CDR3 repertoires found in highly purified Vdelta1+ thymocytes taken from young children. Earlier work had validated the multiplex-based CDR3 amplicon strategy against 5'RACE-based methods for generating CDR3 amplicons. Results the study describes overall, beyond this receptor: The authors advised highly purified populations and single-cell validation, since unexpected Vdelta2 sequences could cause misinterpretation of bulk repertoire data. Because no clustering by age or sex was observed, donors were not stratified by these variables in the analyses. In contrast to oligoclonal peripheral blood repertoires, thymic TRG and TRD repertoires appeared to be highly polyclonal with Gaussian CDR3 length distributions. Many TRG clonotypes were found to be shared between donors (up to roughly 6.9x10^3), whereas TRD repertoires were found to be essentially private (max roughly 120 shared). Despite high sort purity, 15% to 25% of thymic TRD sequences were Vdelta2 (and few Vdelta3), unlike peripheral blood Vdelta1+ controls.

RNA was isolated using the RNeasy mini kit, and reverse transcription was performed with Superscript III. CDR3 amplicons were generated by multiplex PCR with pooled V-gene forward primers and a constant-region reverse primer carrying Illumina adaptor overhangs. After gel purification, the amplicons were indexed with Nextera index primers over approximately 8 extra PCR cycles and then purified using AMPure XP beads. Sequencing of the libraries was done on an Illumina MiSeq using paired-end 250 bp reads, dual indexing and an approximately 22% PhiX spike-in. The study's own analysis went as follows. Reads were quality checked with FastQC, and TRG read pairs were merged with ea-utils fastq-join. IMGT/HighV-QUEST was used to annotate sequences, retaining only productive sequences with an unambiguous V-gene assignment, and each clonotype was defined by an identical CDR3 sequence. VDJtools 1.1.1, tcR 2.2.3, Treemap and vegan Shannon diversity in R 3.4.4 were used for downstream analysis. TCRdb processed the public reads again with the CATT caller, after which rows with matching DNA were combined. These V and J calls rely on TCRdb rather than the paper's analysis. The sample includes under 85,000 delta-chain clones, with approximately 34% observed a single time. The ten largest clones add up to around 0.3% of the sample.

This receptor chain uses TRDV1 and TRDJ1; 8 central nucleotides agree with TRDD3. The sequence was collected from a boy under three years old who had congenital heart surgery. Sequencing was carried out using Vdelta1+ gamma-delta thymocytes from the thymus. In the paper's terms, the cell subset or site label means: FACS-sorted CD3+ TCRalphabeta- TCRVdelta1+ TCRVdelta2- thymocytes. The nucleotide sequence is given as TGTGCTCTTGGGGATTACACCTACCACGGGAGGGACTGGGGATACCCAGGTATCGATAAACTCATCTTT. Its product reads: CALGDYTYHGRDWGYPGIDKLIF.